The 13 T cell receptor beta chains below were found in one sample sequenced in a study of cytomegalovirus exposure and HLA in healthy donors. This PCR relied on a set of 60 Vbeta primers and 13 Jbeta primers. The protocol was immunoSEQ multiplex PCR, while the TCRdb copy is restricted to in-frame clones and leaves out a portion. The table shows some 120,000 clones, with roughly four fifths occurring only once. Source material: PBMCs. The receptors were sampled from a woman between 40 and 50 years old in good health and CMV-seronegative.

This sequence joins TRBV18 and TRBJ1-6; D unclear. CDR1 is KGHSH and CDR2 is LQKENI in the germline V gene. V lost 2 bases, J lost 0 bases, and 8 bases lay in between. The CDR3 is 16 residues long. The chain's CDR3 is CASSPSSDSYNSPLHF. In DNA, the CDR3 is TGTGCCAGCTCACCAAGCTCCGACTCCTATAATTCACCCCTCCACTTT.

This clone was recorded only once. V and J are TRBV9 and TRBJ2-1; D may be TRBD1 (5 bases). Trimming took off 0 bases at V and 3 bases at J, with 13 bases between the two ends. Germline CDR1 SGDLS, CDR2 YYNGEE. CDR3 length: 16 residues. Written as DNA, the CDR3 is TGTGCCAGCAGCGTAGGCCCCCAGGGTCGCTACAATGAGCAGTTCTTC. This gives the protein CASSVGPQGRYNEQFF.

V is TRBV13 and J is TRBJ1-1, with D possibly matching TRBD1 (5 bases). This CDR3 comprises 13 residues. The V gene's germline CDR1 is PRHDT and CDR2 FYEKMQ (reference sequence). Trimming pared 4 bases from V and 4 bases from J, leaving 10 bases between. The CDR3 DNA is TGTGCCAGCAGCTACAAAAGGGGCACTGAAGCTTTCTTT. Its protein is CASSYKRGTEAFF.

The V gene is TRBV5-6, the J gene TRBJ2-2, with D perhaps matching TRBD2 (5 bases). Germline-derived CDR1 and CDR2 are SGHDT and YYEEEE. V dropped 4 bases and J dropped 7 bases, with 14 bases sitting between them. The CDR3 loop spans 14 amino acids. CDR3 in amino acids: CASSRGGIYGELFF. CDR3 sequence (DNA): TGTGCCAGCAGCCGAGGAGGAATTTACGGGGAGCTGTTTTTT.

The chain has TRBV18 and TRBJ2-2, with a possible D match to TRBD1 (6 bases). This CDR3 spans 18 amino acids. Germline CDR1 is KGHSH and CDR2 is LQKENI. V lost 3 bases and J 4 bases, leaving 21 bases between the germline ends. CDR3 sequence (DNA): TGTGCCAGCTCACCGAAGGGGCAGACAGGACCCGCCACCGGGGAGCTGTTTTTT. Its protein is CASSPKGQTGPATGELFF.

This chain connects TRBV10-2 to TRBJ2-5, with D maybe TRBD2 (6 bases). The J call may be faulty, since TRBJ2-7 better matches the DNA end. This CDR3 has 14 amino acids. Looked up from germline, CDR1 is WSHSY and CDR2 is SAAADI. The CDR3 nucleotides read TGCGCCAGCAGCTGGGACTCGGGAGCCTACGAGCAGTACTTC. Its protein product is CASSWDSGAYEQYF.

The rearrangement links TRBV18 to TRBJ2-7; 7 bases fit TRBD1. The CDR3 is 15 amino acids. The junction had 7 bases not matched to a gene; V was cut back by 1 base and J by 4 bases. CDR1 and CDR2 from the germline V gene are KGHSH and LQKENI. The CDR3, as DNA: TGTGCCAGCTCACCACGAGGACAGGCCGAATACGAGCAGTACTTC. Its protein product is CASSPRGQAEYEQYF.

This clone was recorded only once. This rearrangement joins TRBV5-1 to TRBJ1-2; 9 nucleotides match TRBD1. V shed 4 bases, J shed 6 bases, and the junction held 4 bases outside the gene matches. The CDR3 extends over 13 amino acids. Germline V gives CDR1 SGHRS, CDR2 YFSETQ. The CDR3 DNA sequence: TGCGCCAGCAGCCCGAGGACAGGGGATGGCTACACCTTC. Its translation is CASSPRTGDGYTF.

The chain has TRBV2 and TRBJ2-5, with TRBD1 identical over 7 bases. Trimming removed 7 bases from V and 5 bases from J; junction bases left unmatched: 10. This CDR3 comprises 14 residues. Germline V gene data show CDR1 as SNHLY and CDR2 as FYNNEI. The CDR3 spells CASTGQAMSETQYF. Here the CDR3 DNA reads TGTGCCAGCACTGGACAGGCCATGTCGGAGACCCAGTACTTC.

The chain links TRBV7-2 to TRBJ2-1, with 7 nucleotides matching TRBD2. The CDR3 sequence is 12 residues long. From germline, CDR1 is SGHTA and CDR2 FQGNSA. After removal of 0 bases from V and 15 bases from J, the junction contained 5 bases not matched to a gene. CDR3 in amino acids: CASSLASGVWFF. The DNA for the CDR3 is TGTGCCAGCAGCTTAGCGAGCGGGGTGTGGTTCTTC.

This chain uses TRBV7-9 with TRBJ2-5; D unclear. Trimming stripped 0 bases from V and 2 bases from J, with 4 bases between. CDR1 SEHNR and CDR2 FQNEAQ come from the germline V gene (reference sequence). This CDR3 has 13 amino acids. CDR3 DNA: TGTGCCAGCAGCTTAGCGGCTCAAGAGACCCAGTACTTC. Its protein product is CASSLAAQETQYF. Together with reference TRBV7-9 and TRBJ2-5, the CDR3 gives the full variable domain: DTGVSQNPRHKITKRGQNVTFRCDPISEHNRLYWYRQTLGQGPEFLTYFQNEAQLEKSRLLSDRFSAERPKGSFSTLEIQRTEQGDSAMYLCASSLAAQETQYFGPGTRLLVL.

The chain employs TRBV19 and TRBJ2-1, with TRBD2 as a possible D gene (6 bases). Germline values: CDR1 LNHDA, CDR2 SQIVND (reference sequence). Between the trimmed V and J ends, which lost 3 bases and 6 bases, there was a span of 12 bases. CDR3 length: 14 amino acids. The CDR3 DNA follows: TGTGCCAGTAGTATTATAGTTAGCGGCAATGAGCAGTTCTTC. Residues: CASSIIVSGNEQFF.

The table lists this clone with a count of one. The gene calls are TRBV28 and TRBJ2-7; 8 positions agree with TRBD2. The CDR3 contains 14 residues. V lost 9 bases to trimming and J lost 2 bases; unmatched junction nucleotides: 9. Germline V lookup: CDR1 MDHEN, CDR2 SYDVKM. The CDR3 loop reads CASSPGGGTYEQYF. DNA for the CDR3: TGTGCCAGTTCGCCCGGCGGGGGGACCTACGAGCAGTACTTC.